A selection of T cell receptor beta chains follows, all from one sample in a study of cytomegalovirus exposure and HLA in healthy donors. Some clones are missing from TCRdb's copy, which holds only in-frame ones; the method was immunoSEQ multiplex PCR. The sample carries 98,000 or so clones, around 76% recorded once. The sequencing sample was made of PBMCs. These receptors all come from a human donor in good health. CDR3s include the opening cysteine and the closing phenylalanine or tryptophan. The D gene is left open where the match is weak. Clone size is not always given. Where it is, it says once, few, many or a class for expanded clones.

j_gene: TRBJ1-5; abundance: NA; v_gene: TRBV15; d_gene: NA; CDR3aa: CATRSQSNQPQHF; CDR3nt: TGTGCCACACGCAGTCAAAGCAATCAGCCCCAGCATTTT
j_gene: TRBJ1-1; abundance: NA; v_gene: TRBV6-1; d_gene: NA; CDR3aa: CASSGQLMNTEAFF; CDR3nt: TGTGCCAGCAGTGGACAGCTCATGAACACTGAAGCTTTCTTT
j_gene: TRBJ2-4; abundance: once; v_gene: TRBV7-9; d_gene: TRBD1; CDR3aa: CASSLARQGADIQYF; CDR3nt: TGTGCCAGCAGCTTAGCGAGACAGGGGGCGGACATTCAGTACTTC
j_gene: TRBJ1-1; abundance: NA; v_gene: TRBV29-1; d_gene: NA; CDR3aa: CSVNSHKAFF; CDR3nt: TGCAGCGTTAACTCCCATAAGGCTTTCTTT
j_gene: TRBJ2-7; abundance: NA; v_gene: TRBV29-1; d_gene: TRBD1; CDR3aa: CSVGTGRGAYEQYF; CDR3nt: TGCAGCGTGGGGACAGGGCGAGGGGCCTACGAGCAGTACTTC
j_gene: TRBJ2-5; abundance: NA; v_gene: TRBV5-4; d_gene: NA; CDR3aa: CASSGWGEQYF; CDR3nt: TGTGCCAGCAGCGGCTGGGGGGAGCAGTACTTC
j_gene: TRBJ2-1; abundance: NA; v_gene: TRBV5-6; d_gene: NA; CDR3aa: CASSLDTNNEQFF; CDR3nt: TGTGCCAGCAGCTTAGACACCAACAATGAGCAGTTCTTC
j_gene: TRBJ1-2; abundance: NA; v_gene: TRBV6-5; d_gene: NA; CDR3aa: CASSPPTVTNYGYTF; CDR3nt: TGTGCCAGCAGCCCTCCTACGGTTACTAACTATGGCTACACCTTC
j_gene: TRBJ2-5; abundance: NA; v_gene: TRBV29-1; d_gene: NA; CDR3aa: CSVIRETQYF; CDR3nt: TGCAGCGTTATCCGAGAGACCCAGTACTTC
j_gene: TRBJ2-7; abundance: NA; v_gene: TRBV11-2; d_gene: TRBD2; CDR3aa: CASSLHPGTSRNEQYF; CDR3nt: TGTGCCAGCAGCTTACACCCCGGGACTAGCCGCAACGAGCAGTACTTC
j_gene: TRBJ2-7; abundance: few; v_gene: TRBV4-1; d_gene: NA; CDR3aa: CASSQERGRQYF; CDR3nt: TGCGCCAGCAGCCAAGAAAGGGGTAGGCAGTACTTC
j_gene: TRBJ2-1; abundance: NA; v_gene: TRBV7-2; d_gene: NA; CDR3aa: CASSFSASSYNEQFF; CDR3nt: TGTGCCAGCAGCTTCAGCGCCAGCTCCTACAATGAGCAGTTCTTC
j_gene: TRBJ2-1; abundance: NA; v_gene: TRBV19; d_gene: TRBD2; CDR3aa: CASSMGAGGPVNEQFF; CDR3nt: TGTGCCAGTAGTATGGGAGCGGGAGGGCCGGTAAATGAGCAGTTCTTC
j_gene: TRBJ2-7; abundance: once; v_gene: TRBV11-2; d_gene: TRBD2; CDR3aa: CASSASVTSGRDHEQYF; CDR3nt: TGTGCCAGCAGCGCCTCCGTGACTAGCGGGAGGGACCACGAGCAGTACTTC
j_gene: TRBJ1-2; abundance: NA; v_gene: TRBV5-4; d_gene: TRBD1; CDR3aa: CASSIQGARGYTF; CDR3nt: TGTGCCAGCAGCATACAGGGGGCGCGTGGCTACACCTTC
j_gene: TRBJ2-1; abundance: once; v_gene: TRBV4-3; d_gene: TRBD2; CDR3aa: CASTANTGGVFDEQFF; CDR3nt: TGCGCCAGCACCGCCAACACGGGAGGTGTTTTCGATGAGCAGTTCTTC
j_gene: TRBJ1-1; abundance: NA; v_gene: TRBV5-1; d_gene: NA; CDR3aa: CASSLRGLNTEAFF; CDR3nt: TGCGCCAGCAGCTTACGGGGTTTGAACACTGAAGCTTTCTTT
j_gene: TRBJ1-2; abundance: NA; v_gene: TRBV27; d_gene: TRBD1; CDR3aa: CASKGTGESGYTF; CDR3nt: TGTGCCAGCAAAGGGACAGGGGAAAGTGGCTACACCTTC
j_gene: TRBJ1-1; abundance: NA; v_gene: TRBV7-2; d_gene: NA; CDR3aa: CASSLTGENTEAFF; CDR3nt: TGCGCCAGCAGCTTAACGGGAGAGAACACTGAAGCTTTCTTT
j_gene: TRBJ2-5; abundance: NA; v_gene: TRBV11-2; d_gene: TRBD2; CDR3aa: CASSLVRAGVLGQETQYF; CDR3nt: TGTGCCAGCAGCTTAGTAAGAGCGGGAGTACTGGGCCAAGAGACCCAGTACTTC
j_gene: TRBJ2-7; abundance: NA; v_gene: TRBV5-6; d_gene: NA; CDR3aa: CASSTGTYEQYF; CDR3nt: TGTGCCAGCAGCACCGGGACCTACGAGCAGTACTTC
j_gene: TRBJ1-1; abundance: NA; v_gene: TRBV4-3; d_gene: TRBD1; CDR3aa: CASSQGATGDTEAFF; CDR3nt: TGCGCCAGCAGCCAAGGAGCTACAGGGGACACTGAAGCTTTCTTT
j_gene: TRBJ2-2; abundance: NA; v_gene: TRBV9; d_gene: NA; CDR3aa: CASSVVPGFRGGAPPGELFF; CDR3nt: TGTGCCAGCAGCGTAGTCCCGGGCTTTAGGGGGGGAGCCCCCCCTGGGGAGCTGTTTTTT
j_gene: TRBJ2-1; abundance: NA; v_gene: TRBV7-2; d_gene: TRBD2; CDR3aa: CASSSRAGGPGEQFF; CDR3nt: TGTGCCAGCAGCTCCAGAGCGGGAGGGCCAGGTGAGCAGTTCTTC
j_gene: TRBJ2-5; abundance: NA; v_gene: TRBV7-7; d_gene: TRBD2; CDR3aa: CASSSGQGGYETQYF; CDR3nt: TGTGCCAGCAGCTCCGGGCAGGGAGGGTACGAGACCCAGTACTTC
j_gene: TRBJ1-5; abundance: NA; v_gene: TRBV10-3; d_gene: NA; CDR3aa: CAISETAFSNQPQHF; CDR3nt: TGTGCCATCAGTGAGACAGCTTTTAGCAATCAGCCCCAGCATTTT
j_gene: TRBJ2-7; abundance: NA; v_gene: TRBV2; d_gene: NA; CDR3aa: CASSANYEQYF; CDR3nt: TGTGCCAGCAGTGCTAACTACGAGCAGTACTTC
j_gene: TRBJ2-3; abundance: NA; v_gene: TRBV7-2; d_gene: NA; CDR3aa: CASSLAVGNPRANTQYF; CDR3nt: TGTGCCAGCAGCTTAGCGGTCGGGAATCCCCGTGCGAATACGCAGTATTTT
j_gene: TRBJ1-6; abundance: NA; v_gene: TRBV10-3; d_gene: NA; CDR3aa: CAISAPDSNNSPLHF; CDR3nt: TGTGCCATCAGCGCGCCGGACAGTAATAATTCACCCCTCCACTTT
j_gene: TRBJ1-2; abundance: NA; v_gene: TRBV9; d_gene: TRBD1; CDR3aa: CASSARQGNYGYTF; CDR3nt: TGTGCCAGCAGCGCCAGACAGGGAAACTATGGCTACACCTTC
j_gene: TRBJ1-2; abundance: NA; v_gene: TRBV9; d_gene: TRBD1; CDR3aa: CASSVEASGQGVNYGYTF; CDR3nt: TGTGCCAGCAGCGTAGAAGCGTCTGGGCAGGGGGTAAACTATGGCTACACCTTC
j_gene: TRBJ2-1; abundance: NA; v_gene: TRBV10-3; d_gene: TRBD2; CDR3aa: CAISGSGRASNEQFF; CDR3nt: TGTGCCATCAGTGGTAGCGGGAGGGCATCAAATGAGCAGTTCTTC
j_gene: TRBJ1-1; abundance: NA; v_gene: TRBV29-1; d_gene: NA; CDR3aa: CSVETQGWPEAFF; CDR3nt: TGCAGCGTTGAAACGCAGGGATGGCCTGAAGCTTTCTTT
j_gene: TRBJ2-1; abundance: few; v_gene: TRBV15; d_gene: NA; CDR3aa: CATSRLPLVRNEQFF; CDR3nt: TGTGCCACCAGCAGGCTTCCACTAGTTCGAAATGAGCAGTTCTTC
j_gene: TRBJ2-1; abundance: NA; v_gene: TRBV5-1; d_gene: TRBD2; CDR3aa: CASSLGFGGAYSNEQFF; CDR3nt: TGCGCCAGCAGCTTGGGGTTCGGGGGGGCCTATTCGAATGAGCAGTTCTTC
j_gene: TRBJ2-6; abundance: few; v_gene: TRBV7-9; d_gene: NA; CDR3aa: CASSHTRTDLGRANVLTF; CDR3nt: TGTGCCAGCAGCCACACCCGGACAGATTTAGGGCGGGCCAACGTCCTGACTTTC
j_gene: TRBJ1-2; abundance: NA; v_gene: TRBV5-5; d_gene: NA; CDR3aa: CASSLGGVVNGYTF; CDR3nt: TGTGCCAGCAGCTTGGGCGGGGTGGTAAATGGCTACACCTTC
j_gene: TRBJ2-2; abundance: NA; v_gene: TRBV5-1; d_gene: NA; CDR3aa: CASSPNSRVGTGELFF; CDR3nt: TGCGCCAGCAGCCCCAATTCCAGGGTTGGGACCGGGGAGCTGTTTTTT
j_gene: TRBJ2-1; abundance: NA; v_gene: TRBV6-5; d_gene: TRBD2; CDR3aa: CASSYLAGVVQFF; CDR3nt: TGTGCCAGCAGTTATCTAGCGGGAGTTGTGCAGTTCTTC
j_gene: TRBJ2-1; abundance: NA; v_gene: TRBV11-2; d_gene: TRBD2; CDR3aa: CASSLDTGRFYNEQFF; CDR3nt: TGTGCCAGCAGCTTAGATACCGGGAGGTTCTACAATGAGCAGTTCTTC
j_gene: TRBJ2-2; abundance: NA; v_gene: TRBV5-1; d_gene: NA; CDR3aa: CASSPWQGGTGELFF; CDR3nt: TGCGCCAGCAGCCCCTGGCAGGGGGGCACCGGGGAGCTGTTTTTT
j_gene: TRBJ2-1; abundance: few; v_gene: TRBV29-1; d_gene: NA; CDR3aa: CSAEQVHGEFF; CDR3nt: TGCAGCGCTGAACAGGTACACGGGGAGTTCTTC
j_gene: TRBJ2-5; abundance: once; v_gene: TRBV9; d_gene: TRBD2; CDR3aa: CASSVGTSGSWGTQYF; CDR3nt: TGTGCCAGCAGCGTAGGGACTAGCGGGAGTTGGGGGACCCAGTACTTC
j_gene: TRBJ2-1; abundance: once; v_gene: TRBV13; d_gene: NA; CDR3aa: CASSFPPAGGNFYNEQFF; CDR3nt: TGTGCCAGCAGCTTCCCCCCGGCCGGCGGGAATTTCTACAATGAGCAGTTCTTC
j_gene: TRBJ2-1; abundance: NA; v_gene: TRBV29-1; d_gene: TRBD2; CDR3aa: CSPRTSGEQFF; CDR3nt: TGCAGCCCCAGGACTAGCGGGGAGCAGTTCTTC
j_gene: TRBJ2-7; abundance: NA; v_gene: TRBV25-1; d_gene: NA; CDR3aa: CASSENRYEQYF; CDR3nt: TGTGCCAGCAGTGAAAACAGGTACGAGCAGTACTTC
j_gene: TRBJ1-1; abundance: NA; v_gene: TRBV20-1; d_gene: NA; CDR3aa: CSAQQGTEAFF; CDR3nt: TGCAGTGCTCAGCAGGGAACTGAAGCTTTCTTT